This T cell receptor beta chain was observed in a study of blood T cells in healthy people across ages. CDR1 is DFQATT and CDR2 is SNEGSKA in the germline V gene (reference sequence). The CDR3 runs 13 residues. It was with a sample-barcoded 5' primer and a J-beta primer mix that a second PCR of roughly 7 to 12 cycles was run. TCRdb analysed the 5' RACE reads with MiXCR anew, one entry per CDR3 protein. In the table there are around 820,000 distinct CDR3 sequences, 20% to 25% of which are singletons. The amount of total RNA extracted per sample was at least 5.5 micrograms. With respect to this clonotype: Germline and junction disagree at one end, which may indicate a read error.

Separately, the same data were catalogued under a study of T cells of mothers and their children. According to that study: Thymic selection, a shaping force on TCR recombination output, acts similarly in related and unrelated pairs.

The sequence was collected from a boy between 10 and 17 years old in good health. The V gene is TRBV20-1, the J gene TRBJ2-1; TRBD1 might be the D (6 bases). Sequenced material: blood. The CDR3 sequence is CSANRVSYNEQLF. CDR3 DNA: TGCAGTGCAAACAGGGTTTCCTACAATGAGCAGCTCTTC.